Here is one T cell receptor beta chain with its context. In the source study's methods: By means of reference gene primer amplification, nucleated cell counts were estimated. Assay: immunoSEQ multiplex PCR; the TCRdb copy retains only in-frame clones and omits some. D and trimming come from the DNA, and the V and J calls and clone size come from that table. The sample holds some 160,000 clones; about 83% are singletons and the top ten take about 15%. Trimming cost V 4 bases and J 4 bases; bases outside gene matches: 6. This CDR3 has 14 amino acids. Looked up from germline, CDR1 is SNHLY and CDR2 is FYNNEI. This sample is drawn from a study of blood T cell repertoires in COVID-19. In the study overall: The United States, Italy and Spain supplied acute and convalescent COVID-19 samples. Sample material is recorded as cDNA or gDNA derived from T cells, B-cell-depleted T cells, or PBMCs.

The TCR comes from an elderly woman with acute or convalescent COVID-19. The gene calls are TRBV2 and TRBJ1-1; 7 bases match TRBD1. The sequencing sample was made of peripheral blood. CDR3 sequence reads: CASSVLQGSTEAFF. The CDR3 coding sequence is TGTGCCAGCAGTGTGTTACAGGGGAGCACTGAAGCTTTCTTT.